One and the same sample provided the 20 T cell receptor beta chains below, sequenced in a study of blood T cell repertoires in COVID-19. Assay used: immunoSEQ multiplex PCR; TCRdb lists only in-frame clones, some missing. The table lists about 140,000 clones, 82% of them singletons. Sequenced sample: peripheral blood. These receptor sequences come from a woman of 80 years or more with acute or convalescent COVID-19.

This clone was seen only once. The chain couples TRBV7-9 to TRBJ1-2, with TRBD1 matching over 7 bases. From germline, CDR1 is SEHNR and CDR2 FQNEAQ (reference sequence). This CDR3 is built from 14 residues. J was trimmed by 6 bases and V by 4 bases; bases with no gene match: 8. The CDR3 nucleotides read TGTGCCAGCAGCTCACTAAGCACAGGGGATGGCTACACCTTC. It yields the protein CASSSLSTGDGYTF.

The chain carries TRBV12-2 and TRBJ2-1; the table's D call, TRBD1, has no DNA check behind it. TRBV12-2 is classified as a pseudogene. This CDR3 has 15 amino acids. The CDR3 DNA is TGTGCAAGTCGCTTAGTCGGGACAGGGGGCAATGAGCAGTTCTTC. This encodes CASRLVGTGGNEQFF.

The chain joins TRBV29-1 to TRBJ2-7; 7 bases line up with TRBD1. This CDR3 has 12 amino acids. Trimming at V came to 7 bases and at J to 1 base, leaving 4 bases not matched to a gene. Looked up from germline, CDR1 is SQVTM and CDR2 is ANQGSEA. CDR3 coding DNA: TGCAGCGCACAGGGGACGTCCTACGAGCAGTACTTC. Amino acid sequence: CSAQGTSYEQYF.

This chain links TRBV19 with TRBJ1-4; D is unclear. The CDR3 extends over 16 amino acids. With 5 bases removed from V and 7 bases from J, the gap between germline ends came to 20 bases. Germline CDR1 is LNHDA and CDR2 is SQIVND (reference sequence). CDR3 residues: CASSRKHSTSSEKLFF. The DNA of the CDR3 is TGTGCCAGTAGTCGCAAGCACTCAACCTCTAGTGAAAAACTGTTTTTT.

The CDR3 is CAISDTDRRPSYEQYF. The CDR3 DNA sequence: TGTGCCATCAGTGATACCGACAGACGACCCTCCTACGAGCAGTACTTC. The genes are TRBV10-3 and TRBJ2-7; weak D call: TRBD1 (5 bases). Trimming cost V 3 bases and J 0 bases, with 15 bases left between them. The CDR3 is 16 residues long. The V gene's germline CDR1 is ENHRY and CDR2 SYGVKD.

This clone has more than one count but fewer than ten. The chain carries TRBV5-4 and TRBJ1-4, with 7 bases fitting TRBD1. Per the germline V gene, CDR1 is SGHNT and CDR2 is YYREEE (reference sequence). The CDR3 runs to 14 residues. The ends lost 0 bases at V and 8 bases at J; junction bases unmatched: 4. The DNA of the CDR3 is TGTGCCAGCAGCTTGGACAGGGGTGAAGAAAAACTGTTTTTT. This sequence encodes CASSLDRGEEKLFF.

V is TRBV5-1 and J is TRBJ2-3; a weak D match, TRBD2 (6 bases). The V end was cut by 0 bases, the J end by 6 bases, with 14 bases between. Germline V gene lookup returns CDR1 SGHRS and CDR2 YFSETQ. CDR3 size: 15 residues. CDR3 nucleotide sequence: TGCGCCAGCAGCTTGGTAGCGGTCGATTCCGATACGCAGTATTTT. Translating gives CASSLVAVDSDTQYF. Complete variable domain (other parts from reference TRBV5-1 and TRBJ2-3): KAGVTQTPRYLIKTRGQQVTLSCSPISGHRSVSWYQQTPGQGLQFLFEYFSETQRNKGNFPGRFSGRQFSNSRSEMNVSTLELGDSALYLCASSLVAVDSDTQYFGPGTRLTVL.

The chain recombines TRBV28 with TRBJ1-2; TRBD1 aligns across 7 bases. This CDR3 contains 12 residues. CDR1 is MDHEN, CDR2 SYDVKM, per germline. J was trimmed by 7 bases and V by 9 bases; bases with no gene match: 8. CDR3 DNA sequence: TGTGCCAGTAGCAGGGGGGCGAGTGGCTACACCTTC. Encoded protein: CASSRGASGYTF.

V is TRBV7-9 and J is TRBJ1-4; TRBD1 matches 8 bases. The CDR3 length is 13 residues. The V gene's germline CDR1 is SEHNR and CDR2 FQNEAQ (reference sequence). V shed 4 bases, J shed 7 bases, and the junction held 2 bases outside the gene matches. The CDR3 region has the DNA TGTGCCAGCAGCTCCGACAGGGGTGAAAAACTGTTTTTT. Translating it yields CASSSDRGEKLFF.

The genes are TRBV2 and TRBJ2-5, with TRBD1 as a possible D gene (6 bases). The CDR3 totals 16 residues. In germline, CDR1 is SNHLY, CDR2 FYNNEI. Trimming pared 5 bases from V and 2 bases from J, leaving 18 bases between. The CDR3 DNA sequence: TGTGCCAGCAGTACGACAGGCAACGACCTGCAAGAGACCCAGTACTTC. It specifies CASSTTGNDLQETQYF.

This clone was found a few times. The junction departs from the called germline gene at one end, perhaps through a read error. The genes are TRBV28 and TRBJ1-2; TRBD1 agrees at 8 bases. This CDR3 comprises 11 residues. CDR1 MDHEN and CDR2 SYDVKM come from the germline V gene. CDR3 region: CASRRDRLSIF. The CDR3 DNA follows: TGTGCCAGCAGGAGGGACAGGCTTTCAATCTTC.

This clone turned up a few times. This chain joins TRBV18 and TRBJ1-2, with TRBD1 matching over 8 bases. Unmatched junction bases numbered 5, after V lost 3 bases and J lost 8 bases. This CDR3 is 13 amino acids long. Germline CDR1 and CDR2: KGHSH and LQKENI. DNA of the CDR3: TGTGCCAGCTCACCTCGGACAGGGATCGGCTACACCTTC. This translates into CASSPRTGIGYTF.

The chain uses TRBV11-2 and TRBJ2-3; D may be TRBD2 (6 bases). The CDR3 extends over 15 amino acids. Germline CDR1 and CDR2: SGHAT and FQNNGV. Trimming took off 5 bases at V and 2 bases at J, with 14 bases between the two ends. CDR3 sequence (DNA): TGTGCCAGCAGCAACCTAGCGATCCTCACAGATACGCAGTATTTT. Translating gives CASSNLAILTDTQYF. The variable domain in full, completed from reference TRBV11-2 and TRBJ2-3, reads EAGVAQSPRYKIIEKRQSVAFWCNPISGHATLYWYQQILGQGPKLLIQFQNNGVVDDSQLPKDRFSAERLKGVDSTLKIQPAKLEDSAVYLCASSNLAILTDTQYFGPGTRLTVL.

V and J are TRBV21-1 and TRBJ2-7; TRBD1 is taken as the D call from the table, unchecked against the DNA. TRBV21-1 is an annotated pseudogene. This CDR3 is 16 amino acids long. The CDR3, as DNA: TGTGCCAGCAGCCAGAATGACAGGGGCCAGGACTACGAGCAGTACTTC. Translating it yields CASSQNDRGQDYEQYF.

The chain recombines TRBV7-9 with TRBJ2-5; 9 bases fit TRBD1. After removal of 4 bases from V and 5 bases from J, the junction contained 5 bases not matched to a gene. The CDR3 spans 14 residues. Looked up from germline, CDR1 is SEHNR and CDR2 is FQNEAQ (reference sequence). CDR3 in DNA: TGTGCCAGCAGCTCCCGGGACAGGGAGGAGACCCAGTACTTC. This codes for CASSSRDREETQYF.

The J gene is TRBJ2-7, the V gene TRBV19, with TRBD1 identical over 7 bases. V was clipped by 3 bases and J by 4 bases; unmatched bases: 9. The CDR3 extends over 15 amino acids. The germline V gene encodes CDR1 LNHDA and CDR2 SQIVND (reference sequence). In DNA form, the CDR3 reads TGTGCCAGTAGTATGTCGGCAGACAGGGATTACGAGCAGTACTTC. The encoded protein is CASSMSADRDYEQYF.

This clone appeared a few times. The CDR3 DNA is TGCAGTGTCTGGACAGGGGAGAACACTGAAGCTTTCTTT. Its protein product is CSVWTGENTEAFF. The chain uses TRBV29-1 and TRBJ1-1; TRBD1 matches at 9 bases. This CDR3 contains 13 residues. The V gene's germline CDR1 is SQVTM and CDR2 ANQGSEA.

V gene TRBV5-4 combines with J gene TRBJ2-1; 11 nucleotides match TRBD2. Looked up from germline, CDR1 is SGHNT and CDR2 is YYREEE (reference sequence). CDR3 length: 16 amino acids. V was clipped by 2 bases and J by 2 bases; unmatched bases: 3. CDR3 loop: CASSFGSGGAYNEQFF. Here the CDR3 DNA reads TGTGCCAGCAGCTTCGGTAGCGGGGGGGCCTACAATGAGCAGTTCTTC.

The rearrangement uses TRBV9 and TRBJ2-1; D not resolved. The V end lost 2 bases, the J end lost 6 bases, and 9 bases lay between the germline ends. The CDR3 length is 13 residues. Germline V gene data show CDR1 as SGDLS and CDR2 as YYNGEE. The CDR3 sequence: CASSVHASNEQFF. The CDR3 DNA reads TGTGCCAGCAGCGTTCACGCGAGCAATGAGCAGTTCTTC.

The CDR3 spells CASSVNRGRFFQGGNEQFF. The CDR3 coding sequence is TGTGCCAGCAGCGTGAACAGGGGGCGCTTTTTTCAAGGGGGGAATGAGCAGTTCTTC. This chain joins TRBV2 and TRBJ2-1, with 9 bases lining up with TRBD1. Losses at the gene ends were 6 bases for V and 7 bases for J; bases not matched to a gene: 22. The germline V gene has CDR1 SNHLY and CDR2 FYNNEI. The CDR3 totals 19 residues.